A single sample is the source of the 22 T cell receptor beta chains below, sequenced in a study of PD-L1 blockade in urothelial cancer. Only in-frame clones appear in the TCRdb table, and some are missing; sequencing was by immunoSEQ multiplex PCR. The profile covers roughly 90,000 clones, with roughly 90% appearing a single time and roughly 0.99% taken by the ten largest. This sample's time point: pretreatment peripheral blood. Sequences were derived from PBMCs, sampled around atezolizumab (anti-PD-L1) treatment. The receptors come from an elderly woman with urothelial cancer.

This chain joins TRBV19 and TRBJ2-3, with 10 positions matching TRBD2. CDR3 size: 15 residues. The junction had 10 bases not matched to a gene; V was cut back by 7 bases and J by 6 bases. CDR1 LNHDA and CDR2 SQIVND come from the germline V gene (reference sequence). The CDR3 sequence is CASTPTSGVRDTQYF. The CDR3 DNA reads TGTGCCAGTACCCCTACTAGCGGGGTTAGGGATACGCAGTATTTT.

This rearrangement joins TRBV19 to TRBJ2-2, with a tentative D call TRBD2 (5 bases). CDR3 length: 15 residues. V lost 0 bases and J lost 3, with 8 bases in between. Germline values: CDR1 LNHDA, CDR2 SQIVND (reference sequence). CDR3 residues: CASSIEADYTGELFF. The CDR3 DNA sequence: TGTGCCAGTAGTATAGAAGCGGACTACACCGGGGAGCTGTTTTTT.

CDR3 sequence: CATRTSGSTGELFF. The CDR3 DNA sequence: TGTGCCACCCGGACTAGCGGGAGTACCGGGGAGCTGTTTTTT. The chain recombines TRBV6-1 with TRBJ2-2, with 13 bases fitting TRBD2. The CDR3 sequence is 14 residues long. Germline CDR1 is MNHNS and CDR2 is SASEGT. With 10 bases clipped from V and 5 bases from J, the junction kept 4 bases outside the gene matches.

This clone was counted a single time. This chain joins TRBV28 and TRBJ1-2; D is unclear. The CDR3 covers 11 residues. CDR1 and CDR2 (germline): MDHEN, SYDVKM. Trimming cost V 8 bases and J 2 bases, with 6 bases left between them. CDR3 in amino acids: CASSRNYGYTF. The CDR3 coding sequence is TGTGCCAGCTCGAGGAACTATGGCTACACCTTC.

The chain combines TRBV5-1 with TRBJ1-1, with 9 bases matching TRBD1. CDR1 and CDR2 (germline): SGHRS, YFSETQ. The CDR3 is 18 residues long. V lost 0 bases and J lost 0; bases outside the gene matches: 9. The CDR3 DNA is TGCGCCAGCAGCTTGGCCGGGGGACAGGGTAAGATGAACACTGAAGCTTTCTTT. Translating it yields CASSLAGGQGKMNTEAFF.

To note about this clone: This sample includes further DNA sequences coding for the same CDR3. The V gene is TRBV5-1, the J gene TRBJ2-1; possible D gene TRBD2, 6 bases. CDR1 and CDR2 from the germline V gene are SGHRS and YFSETQ. Trimming removed 4 bases at V and 6 bases at J, with 8 bases between. CDR3 length equals 12 residues. In DNA, the CDR3 is TGCGCCAGCAGCCCGGGAGTCAATGAGCAGTTCTTC. Its translation: CASSPGVNEQFF.

This chain links TRBV28 with TRBJ1-4; 9 bases align to TRBD1. Germline loops: CDR1 MDHEN, CDR2 SYDVKM. CDR3 length: 16 amino acids. The trim removed 5 bases at V and 0 bases at J, leaving 4 bases unmatched. CDR3 nucleotides: TGTGCCAGCAGTGGGGGACAGGGATCAACTAATGAAAAACTGTTTTTT. Protein sequence: CASSGGQGSTNEKLFF.

The chain is built from TRBV4-1 and TRBJ1-2; TRBD1 might be the D (6 bases). Between the trimmed V and J ends, which lost 1 base and 8 bases, there was a span of 14 bases. Germline-derived CDR1 and CDR2 are MGHRA and YSYEKL. This CDR3 is 14 amino acids long. The CDR3 region has the DNA TGCGCCAGCAGCCAAGTGACAGGTCTGAGGGGCTACACCTTC. This gives the protein CASSQVTGLRGYTF.

The chain carries TRBV25-1 and TRBJ1-4, with 7 bases that match TRBD1. The ends lost 5 bases at V and 8 bases at J; junction bases unmatched: 8. Germline V lookup: CDR1 MGHDK, CDR2 SYGVNS. This CDR3 comprises 14 residues. The CDR3 DNA reads TGTGCCAGCAGTCGAGAGGGGGCGCGGGAAAAACTGTTTTTT. Protein sequence: CASSREGAREKLFF.

The chain carries TRBV4-2 and TRBJ2-7; 15 positions agree with TRBD2. With V trimmed by 2 bases and J by 3 bases, 14 bases remained unmatched. The CDR3 consists of 20 residues. The germline gives CDR1 LGHNA, CDR2 YNFKEQ. CDR3 in DNA: TGTGCCAGCAGCCAAAAATTTCCACCGGGACTAGCGGGAGGCCGCTACGAGCAGTACTTC. It encodes CASSQKFPPGLAGGRYEQYF.

J is TRBJ1-4 and V is TRBV19; D unclear. Germline V gene sequence: CDR1 LNHDA, CDR2 SQIVND (reference sequence). Trimming took 5 bases from V and 0 from J, leaving 7 bases between them. The CDR3 is made up of 14 amino acids. The chain's CDR3 is CASSRVATNEKLFF. The CDR3 coding sequence is TGTGCCAGTAGTCGAGTTGCAACTAATGAAAAACTGTTTTTT.

The sample holds one count of this clone. V and J are TRBV18 and TRBJ2-5; maybe TRBD1 (6 bases). This CDR3 has 14 amino acids. CDR1 KGHSH and CDR2 LQKENI come from the germline V gene. Trimming took off 3 bases at V and 2 bases at J, with 10 bases between the two ends. The CDR3, as DNA: TGTGCCAGCTCACCGGGGGCAGTTCAAGAGACCCAGTACTTC. As protein: CASSPGAVQETQYF.

This chain uses TRBV5-5 with TRBJ1-4; 9 nucleotides align to TRBD1. J lost 10 bases, V lost 5 bases, and 18 bases had no gene match. This CDR3 has 17 residues. Germline V gene sequence: CDR1 SGHKS, CDR2 YYEKEE (reference sequence). The DNA of the CDR3 is TGTGCCAGCAGTATGACCGGGGGGACAGGGTATGCTGGAAAACTGTTTTTT. Protein product: CASSMTGGTGYAGKLFF.

The V gene is TRBV9, the J gene TRBJ2-1, with 8 positions matching TRBD2. The junction had 4 bases not matched to a gene; V was cut back by 0 bases and J by 5 bases. The CDR3 covers 15 residues. The germline V gene has CDR1 SGDLS and CDR2 YYNGEE. The chain's CDR3 is CASSVAGRANNEQFF. For the CDR3, the DNA is TGTGCCAGCAGCGTAGCCGGGAGGGCAAACAATGAGCAGTTCTTC.

The chain is built from TRBV9 and TRBJ2-1; 10 bases map to TRBD2. Germline trimming cut 0 bases from V and 5 bases from J; bases unmatched to any gene: 5. Germline V gives CDR1 SGDLS, CDR2 YYNGEE. The CDR3 spans 16 residues. This chain's CDR3 is CASSVVSGRLNNEQFF. DNA for the CDR3: TGTGCCAGCAGCGTAGTTAGCGGGAGGCTCAACAATGAGCAGTTCTTC.

The chain links TRBV25-1 to TRBJ1-4; a possible D gene is TRBD1 (5 bases). The length of the CDR3 is 13 residues. Germline CDR1 is MGHDK and CDR2 is SYGVNS. The V gene lost 5 bases and the J gene lost 3 bases, with 7 bases spanning the gap. CDR3: CASSSGANEKLFF. The CDR3 nucleotides read TGTGCCAGCAGTTCGGGGGCTAATGAAAAACTGTTTTTT.

The chain employs TRBV15 and TRBJ2-1; 7 bases are shared with TRBD1. The CDR3 length is 13 residues. Germline V gene sequence: CDR1 LNHNV, CDR2 YYDKDF (reference sequence). V dropped 5 bases and J dropped 9; count of bases not matched to a gene: 7. CDR3 coding DNA: TGTGCCACCAGCGAAGGACAGGTCCTTGAGCAGTTCTTC. The encoded protein is CATSEGQVLEQFF.

J is TRBJ2-3 and V is TRBV7-2, with TRBD2 identical over 9 bases. Germline loops: CDR1 SGHTA, CDR2 FQGNSA. The V segment lost 4 bases and the J segment 5 bases; nucleotides outside the gene matches: 10. The CDR3 spans 16 residues. The CDR3 DNA reads as TGTGCCAGCAGCTCCCACCGAGCGGGAGGAGGAGATACGCAGTATTTT. This encodes CASSSHRAGGGDTQYF.

The chain is built from TRBV18 and TRBJ2-7; D may be TRBD2 (6 bases). V was pared by 1 base and J by 5 bases, with 9 bases between. Germline loops: CDR1 KGHSH, CDR2 LQKENI. The CDR3 spans 13 residues. The CDR3 nucleotides are TGTGCCAGCTCACCACTGGGGGGTGACGAGCAGTACTTC. It yields the protein CASSPLGGDEQYF.

The chain links TRBV19 to TRBJ2-6; 11 bases map to TRBD2. V lost 11 bases to trimming and J lost 0 bases; unmatched junction nucleotides: 12. Germline V gene lookup returns CDR1 LNHDA and CDR2 SQIVND (reference sequence). The CDR3 is 18 residues long. CDR3 in amino acids: CASTSGSIPLSGANVLTF. The CDR3 DNA reads as TGTGCCTCTACTAGCGGGAGTATTCCCCTCTCTGGGGCCAACGTCCTGACTTTC.

The rearrangement uses TRBV9 and TRBJ1-1; D is ambiguous. The CDR3 is made up of 14 amino acids. Germline loops: CDR1 SGDLS, CDR2 YYNGEE. V was cut by 4 bases and J by 4 bases, with 14 bases left in between. Here the CDR3 reads CASSFLSELTEAFF. CDR3 nucleotide sequence: TGTGCCAGCAGCTTCCTTTCGGAGCTCACTGAAGCTTTCTTT.

This clone showed up just a few times. Additional DNA sequences in this sample encode the identical CDR3. The genes are TRBV5-1 and TRBJ2-5, with 9 bases aligning to TRBD2. The V segment lost 4 bases and the J segment 4 bases; nucleotides outside the gene matches: 5. The CDR3 is 14 amino acids. Germline CDR1 SGHRS, CDR2 YFSETQ. CDR3 bases: TGCGCCAGCAGCAAAGCGGGAGGCGGAGAGACCCAGTACTTC. It is translated as CASSKAGGGETQYF.